Listed here is a single TCR beta chain. This sample is drawn from a study of blood T cell repertoires in COVID-19. Study background: Both acute and convalescent COVID-19 samples were obtained from the United States, Italy and Spain. From T cells, B-cell-depleted T cells, or PBMCs came the material, which was cDNA or gDNA.

CDR1 and CDR2 from the germline V gene are SGDLS and YYNGEE. This CDR3 is 15 amino acids long. V gave up 4 bases and J gave up 3 bases; unmatched junction bases: 6. In the authors' workflow: The assay estimated nucleated cells by amplifying reference gene primers. Sequencing used immunoSEQ multiplex PCR; TCRdb keeps in-frame clones, though not all of them. V, J and clone size are taken as reported in that table, and D and trimming were inferred from the DNA itself. The sample carries roughly 250,000 clones, nearly 90% recorded once. The sample comprised peripheral blood. This chain connects TRBV9 to TRBJ2-7, with 11 bases identical to TRBD2. The receptor's source is a woman aged 40 to 50 who had recovered from COVID-19. CDR3 sequence (DNA): TGTGCCAGCAGCCCCAAGACTAGCGGGAACTACGAGCAGTACTTC. This gives the protein CASSPKTSGNYEQYF.